The 14 T cell receptor beta chains reported below all come from one sample, sequenced in a study of T cells in Graves' hyperthyroidism and ophthalmopathy. Researchers took RNA transcripts and amplified the TCR beta CDR3 regions from them. Initially, a first-round RT-PCR of the TCR CDR3 employed the HTBI primer set. From the multiplex PCR reads, TCRdb called clonotypes with MiXCR, one entry per CDR3 protein. This sample has about 290,000 distinct CDR3 sequences, with 10% to 15% found just once. Sequences were obtained from blood. The receptors were gathered from a woman aged 25 to 39 with Graves' hyperthyroidism that later progressed to Graves' ophthalmopathy.

This clonotype has at least ten counts. The V call is TRBV18, the J call TRBJ2-1; D gene ambiguous. This CDR3 region has 13 residues. Trimming left V 2 bases short and J 8 bases short, with 10 bases between. Germline loops: CDR1 KGHSH, CDR2 LQKENI. Here the CDR3 DNA reads TGTGCCAGCTCACCAACAATAGTGGATGAGCAGTTCTTC. Translation: CASSPTIVDEQFF. Full variable domain (missing parts from reference TRBV18 and TRBJ2-1): NAGVMQNPRHLVRRRGQEARLRCSPMKGHSHVYWYRQLPEEGLKFMVYLQKENIIDESGMPKERFSAEFPKEGPSILRIQQVVRGDSAAYFCASSPTIVDEQFFGPGTRLTVL.

This clonotype appeared a few times. The J gene is TRBJ1-6, the V gene TRBV7-8; 9 bases line up with TRBD1. Germline CDR1 SGHVS, CDR2 FQNEAQ. The junction had 8 bases not matched to a gene; V was cut back by 10 bases and J by 10 bases. CDR3 length equals 13 residues. CDR3 amino acids: CATGQGIGSPLHF. CDR3 DNA sequence: TGTGCCACGGGACAGGGAATAGGGTCACCCCTCCACTTT. Looking up the rest from reference TRBV7-8 and TRBJ1-6 gives the full variable domain: GAGVSQSPRYKVAKRGQDVALRCDPISGHVSLFWYQQALGQGPEFLTYFQNEAQLDKSGLPSDRFFAERPEGSVSTLKIQRTQQEDSAVYLCATGQGIGSPLHFGNGTRLTVT.

This clonotype has a count of ten or more. The chain combines TRBV20-1 with TRBJ2-5; unclear D gene. Trimming left V 4 bases short and J 2 bases short, with 5 bases between. The CDR3 is made up of 11 amino acids. Germline V gene data show CDR1 as DFQATT and CDR2 as SNEGSKA (reference sequence). CDR3 nucleotide sequence: TGCAGTGCTACGCATCAAGAGACCCAGTACTTC. This translates into CSATHQETQYF.

This clonotype was seen only a few times. The chain uses TRBV12-3 or TRBV12-4 and TRBJ1-1; 8 bases line up with TRBD1. The V gene end was trimmed by 5 bases and the J gene end by 1 base; junction bases not matched to a gene: 9. This CDR3 has 16 residues. In DNA form, the CDR3 reads TGTGCCAGCAGTCCCCTTGGACAGGGTGGGAACACTGAAGCTTTCTTT. Protein: CASSPLGQGGNTEAFF.

This sequence joins TRBV19 and TRBJ2-7, with 14 bases aligning to TRBD2. Trimming at V came to 4 bases and at J to 3 bases, leaving 17 bases not matched to a gene. This CDR3 comprises 20 residues. Looked up from germline, CDR1 is LNHDA and CDR2 is SQIVND (reference sequence). CDR3 DNA: TGTGCCAGTAGTACCTCGCGCCGCGCCGGGACTAGCGGGAGCCTCTACGAGCAGTACTTC. This gives the protein CASSTSRRAGTSGSLYEQYF.

This clonotype was counted many times. This rearrangement joins TRBV20-1 to TRBJ2-1; TRBD2 agrees at 9 bases. The junction had 12 bases not matched to a gene; V was cut back by 6 bases and J by 9 bases. CDR3 size: 14 residues. Germline CDR1 DFQATT, CDR2 SNEGSKA (reference sequence). As DNA, the CDR3 is TGCAGTGCACCCCGGGCGGGAGGGTTCGCTGAGCAGTTCTTC. The encoded protein is CSAPRAGGFAEQFF.

This clonotype appeared a few times. This chain connects TRBV7-2 to TRBJ1-4; TRBD1 matches 9 bases. The J segment lost 7 bases and the V segment lost 5 bases, leaving 8 bases of the junction unmatched. This CDR3 region has 15 residues. Looked up from germline, CDR1 is SGHTA and CDR2 is FQGNSA. CDR3 residues: CASSLYGTGSEKLFF. The CDR3 DNA reads as TGTGCCAGCAGCCTTTACGGGACAGGGAGTGAAAAACTGTTTTTT.

Here the CDR3 DNA reads TGTGCCAGTAGATCCAGCCGGAGGCAAACAGATACGCAGTATTTT. Protein: CASRSSRRQTDTQYF. The J gene is TRBJ2-3, the V gene TRBV19, with a weak D call TRBD2 (5 bases). CDR1 and CDR2 (germline): LNHDA, SQIVND (reference sequence). This CDR3 contains 15 residues. The ends were cut back, 6 bases at V and 3 bases at J, with 16 bases in the middle.

This clonotype occurred many times. The rearrangement joins TRBV27 to TRBJ1-6; possible D gene TRBD1, 5 bases. V dropped 4 bases and J dropped 0 bases, with 13 bases sitting between them. The germline gives CDR1 MNHEY, CDR2 SMNVEV (reference sequence). This CDR3 contains 17 residues. In DNA, the CDR3 is TGTGCCAGCAGTTCTACCGGGGGTAGCTCCTATAATTCACCCCTCCACTTT. It encodes CASSSTGGSSYNSPLHF.

The gene calls are TRBV6-5 and TRBJ1-6; 8 bases map to TRBD1. V lost 0 bases and J lost 7; bases outside the gene matches: 2. Germline lookup yields CDR1 MNHEY and CDR2 SVGAGI. The CDR3 totals 15 residues. This chain's CDR3 is CASSYSRQGNSPLHF. In DNA, the CDR3 is TGTGCCAGCAGTTACTCAAGACAGGGGAATTCACCCCTCCACTTT.

The chain recombines TRBV20-1 with TRBJ1-5; TRBD1 agrees at 7 bases. The V and J ends lost 3 bases and 0 bases, in that order; junction bases with no gene match: 8. CDR1 is DFQATT, CDR2 SNEGSKA, per germline (reference sequence). The CDR3 runs to 16 residues. This CDR3 reads CSARGGTDPSNQPQHF. The CDR3 region has the DNA TGCAGTGCTAGGGGGGGGACAGACCCTAGCAATCAGCCCCAGCATTTT.

The J gene is TRBJ2-1, the V gene TRBV11-2; D gene ambiguous. Trimming took 2 bases from V and 8 from J, leaving 7 bases between them. The CDR3 consists of 12 residues. Germline values: CDR1 SGHAT, CDR2 FQNNGV. As DNA, the CDR3 is TGTGCCAGCAGCTTATTTGATCATGAGCAGTTCTTC. Encoded protein: CASSLFDHEQFF. The full variable domain, with the rest looked up from reference TRBV11-2 and TRBJ2-1, is EAGVAQSPRYKIIEKRQSVAFWCNPISGHATLYWYQQILGQGPKLLIQFQNNGVVDDSQLPKDRFSAERLKGVDSTLKIQPAKLEDSAVYLCASSLFDHEQFFGPGTRLTVL.

This clonotype appeared many times. The chain joins TRBV3-1 to TRBJ2-5; 9 bases are a match to TRBD2. The V segment lost 3 bases and the J segment 3 bases; nucleotides outside the gene matches: 11. This CDR3 spans 17 amino acids. Looked up from germline, CDR1 is LGHDT and CDR2 is YNNKEL (reference sequence). CDR3 nucleotide sequence: TGTGCCAGCAGCCAGGGATGGCGGGAGGGTTCCGAAGAGACCCAGTACTTC. Protein product: CASSQGWREGSEETQYF.

This clonotype occurred many times. The V call is TRBV27, the J call TRBJ2-3; D remains ambiguous. Germline V gene data show CDR1 as MNHEY and CDR2 as SMNVEV (reference sequence). The CDR3 is 13 residues long. Trimming left V 5 bases short and J 0 bases short, with 6 bases between. CDR3 loop: CASSQFSTDTQYF. In DNA, the CDR3 is TGTGCCAGCAGTCAATTTAGCACAGATACGCAGTATTTT.